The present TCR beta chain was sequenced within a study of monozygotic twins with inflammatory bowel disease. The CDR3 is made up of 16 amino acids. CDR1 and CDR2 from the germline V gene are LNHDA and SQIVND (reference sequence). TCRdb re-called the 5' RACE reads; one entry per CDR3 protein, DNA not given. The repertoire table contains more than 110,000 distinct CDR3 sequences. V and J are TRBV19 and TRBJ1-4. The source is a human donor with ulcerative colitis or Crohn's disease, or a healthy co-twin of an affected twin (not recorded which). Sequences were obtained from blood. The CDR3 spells CASADRGGATNEKLFF.